The next 29 T cell receptor beta chains were all read from a single sample in a study of T cell responses to AZD1222 COVID-19 vaccine. The assay was immunoSEQ multiplex PCR, and TCRdb's table has in-frame clones only and misses some. The data show 90,000 to 150,000 clones, roughly 87% seen once. This specimen was peripheral blood, taken 28 days after the second AZD1222 dose. The receptors stem from an adult who received the AZD1222 COVID-19 vaccine.

V is TRBV5-1 and J is TRBJ1-3; 11 bases are a match to TRBD1. With 4 bases clipped from V and 0 bases from J, the junction kept 3 bases outside the gene matches. CDR1 is SGHRS and CDR2 is YFSETQ in the germline V gene. The CDR3 is 16 amino acids. The CDR3 DNA sequence: TGCGCCAGCAGCAAGGGACAGGGGGACTCTGGAAACACCATATATTTT. It yields the protein CASSKGQGDSGNTIYF.

The V gene is TRBV14, the J gene TRBJ2-2; 9 bases line up with TRBD1. The V segment lost 2 bases and the J segment 5 bases; nucleotides outside the gene matches: 21. Germline values: CDR1 SGHDN, CDR2 FVKESK. This CDR3 region has 21 residues. CDR3 coding DNA: TGTGCCAGCAGCCAAACCGTCGGTGGGACAGGGTGGTCCGGGGGAACCGGGGAGCTGTTTTTT. Translation: CASSQTVGGTGWSGGTGELFF.

This sequence joins TRBV4-1 and TRBJ1-2; D gene ambiguous. Trimming removed 0 bases at V and 1 base at J, with 9 bases between. Germline CDR1 MGHRA, CDR2 YSYEKL. This CDR3 spans 15 amino acids. CDR3 amino acids: CASSQENSDNYGYTF. The CDR3 coding sequence is TGCGCCAGCAGCCAAGAGAATTCCGATAACTATGGCTACACCTTC.

The V call is TRBV3-1 (or the pseudogene TRBV3-2), the J call TRBJ1-6, with a tentative D call TRBD1 (5 bases). The germline gives CDR1 LGHDT, CDR2 YNNKEL (reference sequence). The CDR3 has 18 amino acids. Between the trimmed V and J ends, which lost 2 bases and 7 bases, there was a span of 21 bases. DNA of the CDR3: TGTGCCAGCAGCCAACTCCCGACGAGTACGGGGACGAATTCACCCCTCCACTTT. Translation: CASSQLPTSTGTNSPLHF.

V is TRBV15 and J is TRBJ2-1; tentative D call: TRBD1 (6 bases). Per the germline V gene, CDR1 is LNHNV and CDR2 is YYDKDF (reference sequence). The germline V and J ends were trimmed by 1 base and 9 bases, with 13 bases remaining between them. The CDR3 covers 14 residues. The CDR3 reads CATSRVRGSSEQFF. CDR3 nucleotides: TGTGCCACCAGCAGAGTCAGGGGTTCTAGTGAGCAGTTCTTC.

This sequence joins TRBV18 and TRBJ2-7; possible D gene TRBD1, 5 bases. Looked up from germline, CDR1 is KGHSH and CDR2 is LQKENI. V lost 6 bases, J lost 0 bases, and 18 bases lay in between. The CDR3 runs to 16 residues. The CDR3 sequence is CASSPNPDSSSYEQYF. The CDR3 nucleotides read TGTGCCAGCTCCCCGAATCCAGACAGCAGCTCCTACGAGCAGTACTTC.

This sequence joins TRBV19 and TRBJ1-5; TRBD1 matches at 8 bases. The trim removed 5 bases at V and 0 bases at J, leaving 6 bases unmatched. The CDR3 totals 16 residues. The germline V gene encodes CDR1 LNHDA and CDR2 SQIVND (reference sequence). The CDR3 loop is CASSADRAYSNQPQHF. CDR3 coding DNA: TGTGCCAGTAGTGCGGACAGGGCTTATAGCAATCAGCCCCAGCATTTT.

The chain links TRBV14 to TRBJ1-2, with D hard to call. Trimming stripped 2 bases from V and 8 bases from J, with 9 bases between. The CDR3 has 12 amino acids. Germline CDR1 SGHDN, CDR2 FVKESK. Here the CDR3 reads CASSQLTWGYTF. The CDR3 nucleotides are TGTGCCAGCAGCCAATTGACTTGGGGCTACACCTTC.

The chain has TRBV28 and TRBJ1-2; 7 bases are a match to TRBD1. V shed 6 bases and J 4 bases; nucleotides not matched to a gene: 14. This CDR3 is built from 16 residues. The germline CDR1 and CDR2 sequences are MDHEN and SYDVKM. As DNA, the CDR3 is TGTGCCAGCAGCCTGAATTTAGGGGGCGCGAGCTATGGCTACACCTTC. It translates to CASSLNLGGASYGYTF.

V usage is TRBV6-5 and J usage is TRBJ1-2; tentatively, D is TRBD1 (5 bases). Trimming removed 2 bases from V and 5 bases from J, with 9 bases in between. The CDR3 loop spans 13 amino acids. The germline V gene has CDR1 MNHEY and CDR2 SVGAGI. The CDR3 loop is CASSYDSLYGYTF. CDR3 DNA sequence: TGTGCCAGCAGTTACGACAGCCTTTATGGCTACACCTTC.

The V and J genes are TRBV9 and TRBJ2-3; 14 bases are shared with TRBD2. This CDR3 is 16 amino acids long. Germline V gene data show CDR1 as SGDLS and CDR2 as YYNGEE. V lost 3 bases, J lost 1 base, and 1 base stayed unmatched. The CDR3 DNA reads as TGTGCCAGCAGCGCGGGACTAGCGGGGGGCACAGATACGCAGTATTTT. This translates into CASSAGLAGGTDTQYF. Together with reference TRBV9 and TRBJ2-3, the CDR3 gives the full variable domain: DSGVTQTPKHLITATGQRVTLRCSPRSGDLSVYWYQQSLDQGLQFLIQYYNGEERAKGNILERFSAQQFPDLHSELNLSSLELGDSALYFCASSAGLAGGTDTQYFGPGTRLTVL.

The CDR3, as DNA: TGTGCCAGTAGTAAGGACAGGACTAACTATGGCTACACCTTC. This sequence encodes CASSKDRTNYGYTF. The chain links TRBV19 to TRBJ1-2; 7 nucleotides match TRBD1. The CDR3 runs to 14 residues. Germline V lookup: CDR1 LNHDA, CDR2 SQIVND (reference sequence). V lost 4 bases, J lost 0 bases, and 2 bases stayed unmatched.

The chain carries TRBV5-1 and TRBJ2-1, with TRBD2 identical over 15 bases. With 6 bases clipped from V and 7 bases from J, the junction kept 11 bases outside the gene matches. The CDR3 totals 17 residues. Germline CDR1 SGHRS, CDR2 YFSETQ. CDR3 in DNA: TGCGCCAGCACCCCCGGACTAGCGGGGGGGCCGAGGAATGAGCAGTTCTTC. Its translation: CASTPGLAGGPRNEQFF.

This chain connects TRBV5-1 to TRBJ2-5, with no clear D. The CDR3 extends over 15 amino acids. CDR1 is SGHRS, CDR2 YFSETQ, per germline. Trimming left V 0 bases short and J 5 bases short, with 14 bases between. For the CDR3, the DNA is TGCGCCAGCAGCTTGGTCCAATCCCCGGCCGAGACCCAGTACTTC. Translated, it gives CASSLVQSPAETQYF.

The CDR3 nucleotides read TGTGCCAGCTCCGCACAGGCAACAGGCTCATATGGCTACACCTTC. Its translation is CASSAQATGSYGYTF. The chain recombines TRBV14 with TRBJ1-2, with D possibly being TRBD1 (5 bases). V was trimmed by 8 bases and J by 5 bases, leaving 21 bases between them. The length of the CDR3 is 15 residues. Germline loops: CDR1 SGHDN, CDR2 FVKESK.

The chain is built from TRBV2 and TRBJ1-4, with D possibly TRBD1 on 5 matching bases. Germline V gene sequence: CDR1 SNHLY, CDR2 FYNNEI. CDR3 length equals 14 residues. V was pared by 1 base and J by 8 bases, with 11 bases between. The CDR3 protein is CASSEDPGGEKLFF. The CDR3 nucleotides are TGTGCCAGCAGTGAAGACCCGGGGGGGGAAAAACTGTTTTTT.

About this clone itself: The junction differs from germline at one of its ends, possibly a read error. The chain has TRBV9 and TRBJ2-2; D unclear. Germline CDR1 and CDR2: SGDLS and YYNGEE. CDR3 size: 14 residues. CDR3 amino acids: CASSVTGNPGELFF. The CDR3 DNA reads as TGTGCCAGCAGCGTAACTGGGAACCCCGGGGAGCTGTTTTTT.

J is TRBJ1-2 and V is TRBV19; D gene ambiguous. The CDR3 has 13 amino acids. Germline CDR1 is LNHDA and CDR2 is SQIVND (reference sequence). Deletions cut 3 bases from V and 0 bases from J, with 5 bases between. For the CDR3, the DNA is TGTGCCAGTAGTATCGTCACTAACTATGGCTACACCTTC. Its protein product is CASSIVTNYGYTF.

The CDR3 sequence is CASSKPNYGYTF. CDR3 coding DNA: TGTGCCAGCAGCAAACCTAACTATGGCTACACCTTC. The V gene is TRBV7-2, the J gene TRBJ1-2; D unclear. Trimming shortened V by 5 bases and J by 0 bases, and 4 bases separated the two germline ends. The CDR3 is made up of 12 amino acids. CDR1 SGHTA and CDR2 FQGNSA come from the germline V gene.

Points on this clone: An end of the junction differs from the germline gene, which may be a read error. The chain couples TRBV7-7 to TRBJ2-3, with 9 bases lining up with TRBD1. Germline CDR1 and CDR2: SSHAT and FNYEAQ (reference sequence). The CDR3 is 17 residues long. The CDR3 bases are TGTGCTAGCAGCTTAGCGCCGGGACAGGGTAGCACAGATACGCAGTATTTT. It is translated as CASSLAPGQGSTDTQYF.

CDR3 coding DNA: TGTGCCAGCAGCAAGTCCACCCGTCCCAAAACCGGGGAGCTGTTTTTT. It encodes CASSKSTRPKTGELFF. V usage is TRBV7-3 and J usage is TRBJ2-2, with unresolved D. Germline CDR1 SGHTA, CDR2 FQGTGA. The CDR3 loop spans 16 amino acids. Trimming took 5 bases from V and 5 from J, leaving 18 bases between them.

The rearrangement joins TRBV7-9 to TRBJ1-1; the match to TRBD1 covers 10 bases. Germline CDR1 SEHNR, CDR2 FQNEAQ (reference sequence). The CDR3 sequence is 16 residues long. Trimming cost V 5 bases and J 1 base; bases outside gene matches: 7. Written as DNA, the CDR3 is TGTGCCAGCAGCCGACAGGGGGCTTTGGGGAACACTGAAGCTTTCTTT. As protein: CASSRQGALGNTEAFF.

This chain joins TRBV5-1 and TRBJ1-1; D perhaps matches TRBD1 (5 bases). CDR3 length: 13 amino acids. Germline assignment: CDR1 SGHRS and CDR2 YFSETQ. The ends were cut back, 4 bases at V and 5 bases at J, with 12 bases in the middle. The CDR3 nucleotides read TGCGCCAGCAGCGCCCAACAGGATACTGAAGCTTTCTTT. It specifies CASSAQQDTEAFF. Using reference TRBV5-1 and TRBJ1-1 for the parts outside the CDR3, the full variable domain is KAGVTQTPRYLIKTRGQQVTLSCSPISGHRSVSWYQQTPGQGLQFLFEYFSETQRNKGNFPGRFSGRQFSNSRSEMNVSTLELGDSALYLCASSAQQDTEAFFGQGTRLTVV.

The rearrangement uses TRBV19 and TRBJ2-3; TRBD2 is a possible D gene (6 bases). Trimming shortened V by 6 bases and J by 4 bases, and 23 bases separated the two germline ends. The CDR3 loop spans 17 amino acids. The germline gives CDR1 LNHDA, CDR2 SQIVND (reference sequence). The CDR3 here is CASRQHRGSRVADTQYF. Here the CDR3 DNA reads TGTGCCAGTAGACAGCACCGGGGGTCTAGAGTCGCAGATACGCAGTATTTT.

The chain employs TRBV11-2 and TRBJ1-5, with D possibly being TRBD1 (6 bases). V was shortened by 4 bases and J by 5 bases, with 12 bases between the two germline ends. In germline, CDR1 is SGHAT, CDR2 FQNNGV. This CDR3 comprises 14 residues. Here the CDR3 reads CASSSGTMDQPQHF. The CDR3 DNA follows: TGTGCCAGCAGCTCCGGGACAATGGATCAGCCCCAGCATTTT.

The V gene is TRBV30, the J gene TRBJ1-5; D unclear. Trimming left V 1 base short and J 0 bases short, with 7 bases between. The V gene's germline CDR1 is GTSNPN and CDR2 SVGIG (reference sequence). The CDR3 contains 14 residues. CDR3 amino acids: CAWSESYSNQPQHF. The CDR3 DNA sequence: TGTGCCTGGAGTGAAAGCTATAGCAATCAGCCCCAGCATTTT. Using reference TRBV30 and TRBJ1-5 for the parts outside the CDR3, the full variable domain is SQTIHQWPATLVQPVGSPLSLECTVEGTSNPNLYWYRQAAGRGLQLLFYSVGIGQISSEVPQNLSASRPQDRQFILSSKKLLLSDSGFYLCAWSESYSNQPQHFGDGTRLSIL.

The rearrangement joins TRBV18 to TRBJ1-5, with D perhaps TRBD1 (5 bases). This CDR3 has 13 residues. CDR1 and CDR2 from the germline V gene are KGHSH and LQKENI. V shed 3 bases and J shed 5 bases, with 8 bases lying between them. The CDR3 here is CASSPGDYQPQHF. The DNA for the CDR3 is TGTGCCAGCTCACCGGGGGACTATCAGCCCCAGCATTTT.

This chain uses TRBV9 with TRBJ1-6, with 9 bases aligning to TRBD1. Germline-derived CDR1 and CDR2 are SGDLS and YYNGEE. The J segment lost 7 bases and the V segment lost 1 base, leaving 6 bases of the junction unmatched. This CDR3 contains 16 residues. The CDR3 reads CASSVSRTGDNSPLHF. CDR3 nucleotides: TGTGCCAGCAGCGTAAGCCGGACAGGGGACAATTCACCCCTCCACTTT.

The chain carries TRBV18 and TRBJ1-1; 8 bases are shared with TRBD1. The CDR3 loop spans 12 amino acids. V lost 6 bases and J lost 6; bases outside the gene matches: 3. The germline V gene encodes CDR1 KGHSH and CDR2 LQKENI. This chain's CDR3 is CASSQTGAEAFF. The CDR3 DNA follows: TGTGCCAGCTCGCAGACAGGGGCTGAAGCTTTCTTT. Drawing the rest from reference TRBV18 and TRBJ1-1, the complete variable domain is NAGVMQNPRHLVRRRGQEARLRCSPMKGHSHVYWYRQLPEEGLKFMVYLQKENIIDESGMPKERFSAEFPKEGPSILRIQQVVRGDSAAYFCASSQTGAEAFFGQGTRLTVV.